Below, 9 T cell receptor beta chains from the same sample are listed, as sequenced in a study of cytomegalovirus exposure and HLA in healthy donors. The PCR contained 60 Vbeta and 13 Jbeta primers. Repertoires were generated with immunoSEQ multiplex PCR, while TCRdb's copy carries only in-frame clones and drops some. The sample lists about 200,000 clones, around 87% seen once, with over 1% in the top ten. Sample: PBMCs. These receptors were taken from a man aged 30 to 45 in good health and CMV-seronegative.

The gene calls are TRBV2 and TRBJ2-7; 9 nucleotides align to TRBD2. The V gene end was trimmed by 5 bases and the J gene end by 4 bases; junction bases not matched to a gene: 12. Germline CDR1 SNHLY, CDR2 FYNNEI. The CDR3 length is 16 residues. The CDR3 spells CASSPLAGPPVYEQYF. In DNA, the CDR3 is TGTGCCAGCAGTCCCCTAGCGGGGCCCCCTGTTTACGAGCAGTACTTC.

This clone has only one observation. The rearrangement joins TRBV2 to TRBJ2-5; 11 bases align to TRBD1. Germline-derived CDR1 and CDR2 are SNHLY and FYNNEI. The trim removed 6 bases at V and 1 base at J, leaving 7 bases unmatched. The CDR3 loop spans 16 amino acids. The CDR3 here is CASRRTGGQAQETQYF. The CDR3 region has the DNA TGTGCCAGCAGGAGGACAGGGGGCCAGGCCCAAGAGACCCAGTACTTC.

The CDR3 sequence is CASSRDRASDNEQFF. CDR3 in DNA: TGCGCCAGCAGCCGGGACAGGGCTTCGGACAATGAGCAGTTCTTC. J is TRBJ2-1 and V is TRBV4-1; 9 nucleotides agree with TRBD1. The length of the CDR3 is 15 residues. The ends lost 4 bases at V and 5 bases at J; junction bases unmatched: 6. Germline CDR1 reads MGHRA; CDR2 reads YSYEKL.

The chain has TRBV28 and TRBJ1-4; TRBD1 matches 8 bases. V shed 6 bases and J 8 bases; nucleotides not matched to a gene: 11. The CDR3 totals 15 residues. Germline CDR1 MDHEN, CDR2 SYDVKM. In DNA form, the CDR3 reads TGTGCCAGCAGCAACCGGGACGGACAGGGAGAAAAACTGTTTTTT. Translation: CASSNRDGQGEKLFF. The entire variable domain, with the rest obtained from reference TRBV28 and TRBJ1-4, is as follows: DVKVTQSSRYLVKRTGEKVFLECVQDMDHENMFWYRQDPGLGLRLIYFSYDVKMKEKGDIPEGYSVSREKKERFSLILESASTNQTSMYLCASSNRDGQGEKLFFGSGTQLSVL.

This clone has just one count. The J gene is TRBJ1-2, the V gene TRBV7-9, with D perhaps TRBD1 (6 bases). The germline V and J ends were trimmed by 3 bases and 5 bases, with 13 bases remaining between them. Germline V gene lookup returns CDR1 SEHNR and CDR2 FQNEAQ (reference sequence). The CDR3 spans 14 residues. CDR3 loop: CASSFRTAPYGYTF. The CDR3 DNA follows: TGTGCCAGCAGCTTCCGGACAGCCCCTTATGGCTACACCTTC.

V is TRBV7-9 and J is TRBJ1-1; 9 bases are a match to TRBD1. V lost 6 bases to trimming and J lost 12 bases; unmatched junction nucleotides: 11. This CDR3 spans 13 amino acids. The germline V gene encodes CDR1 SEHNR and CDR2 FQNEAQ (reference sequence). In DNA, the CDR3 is TGTGCCAGCAGTTCTACCGGGACAGGGAGATCTTTCTTT. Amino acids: CASSSTGTGRSFF.

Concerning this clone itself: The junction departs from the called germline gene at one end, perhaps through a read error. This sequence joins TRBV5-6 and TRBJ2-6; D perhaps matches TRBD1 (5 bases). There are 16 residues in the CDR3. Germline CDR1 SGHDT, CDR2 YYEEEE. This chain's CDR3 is CASSLDSNSGANGLTF. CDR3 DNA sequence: TGTGCCAGCAGCCTAGACAGTAACTCTGGGGCCAACGGCCTGACTTTC.

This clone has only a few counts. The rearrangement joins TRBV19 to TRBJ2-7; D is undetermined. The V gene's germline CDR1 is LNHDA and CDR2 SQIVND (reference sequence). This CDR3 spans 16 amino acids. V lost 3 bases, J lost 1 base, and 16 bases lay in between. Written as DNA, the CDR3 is TGTGCCAGTAGTATTGGTGGCAATGACTTTTCCTACGAGCAGTACTTC. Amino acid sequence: CASSIGGNDFSYEQYF.

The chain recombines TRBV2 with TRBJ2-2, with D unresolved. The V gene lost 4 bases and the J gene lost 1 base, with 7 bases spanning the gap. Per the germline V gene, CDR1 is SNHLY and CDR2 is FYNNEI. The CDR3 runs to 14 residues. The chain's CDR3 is CASSADKNTGELFF. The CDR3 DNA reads TGTGCCAGCAGTGCTGACAAGAACACCGGGGAGCTGTTTTTT.